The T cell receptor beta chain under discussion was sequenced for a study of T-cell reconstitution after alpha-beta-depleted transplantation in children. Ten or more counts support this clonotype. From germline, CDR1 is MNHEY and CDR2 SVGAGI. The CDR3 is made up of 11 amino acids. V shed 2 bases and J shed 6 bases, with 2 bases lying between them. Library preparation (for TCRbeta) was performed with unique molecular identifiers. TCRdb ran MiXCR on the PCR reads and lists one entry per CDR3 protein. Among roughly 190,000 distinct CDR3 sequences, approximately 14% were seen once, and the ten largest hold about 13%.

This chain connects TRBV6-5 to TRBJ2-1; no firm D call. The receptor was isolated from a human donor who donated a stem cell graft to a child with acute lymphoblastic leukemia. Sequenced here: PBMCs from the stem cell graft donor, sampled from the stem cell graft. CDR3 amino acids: CASSYANEQFF. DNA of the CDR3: TGTGCCAGCAGTTACGCCAATGAGCAGTTCTTC.